This T cell receptor beta chain was recorded in a study of blood T cell repertoires in COVID-19. At the level of the study: Samples came from the United States, Italy and Spain, spanning acute and convalescent COVID-19.

Generated by immunoSEQ multiplex PCR, the TCRdb table keeps only in-frame clones and is missing some. The sample lists about 34,000 clones; around 90% were seen once. This CDR3 has 12 residues. Trimming took off 2 bases at V and 3 bases at J, with 7 bases between the two ends. CDR1 is GTSNPN, CDR2 SVGIG, per germline (reference sequence). J is TRBJ1-1 and V is TRBV30, with TRBD1 as a possible D gene (6 bases). The TCR comes from a man older than 75 with acute or convalescent COVID-19. The sample consisted of peripheral blood. The CDR3: CAWSKGDTEAFF. Here the CDR3 DNA reads TGTGCCTGGAGTAAGGGGGACACTGAAGCTTTCTTT.